Included here is one T cell receptor (beta chain) sequence, with context. The antigen is undetermined. This record comes from a study of cytomegalovirus exposure and HLA in healthy donors. For the study at large: Drawn from HLA-typed donors, around 85 million unique TCRs were held in an early data release. In terms of ancestry, the Caucasian-associated cluster contained about four fifths of the approximately 400 genotyped donors.

The PCR was carried out with 60 Vbeta primers and 13 Jbeta primers. TCRdb keeps only in-frame clones here, not all; method: immunoSEQ multiplex PCR. The sample holds 200,000 to 250,000 clones. In germline, CDR1 is MNHEY, CDR2 SMNVEV (reference sequence). V was pared by 4 bases and J by 4 bases, with 10 bases of the junction left unmatched. The CDR3 loop spans 15 amino acids. The study, taken as a whole, reports: The study listed roughly 150 cytomegalovirus-associated TCR beta chains. The authors judged a highly shared variant cluster likely a sequencing artifact.

Sequenced: PBMCs. This receptor was identified in a girl aged 2 to 10 in good health and CMV-seropositive. The rearrangement links TRBV27 to TRBJ2-7, with 7 bases fitting TRBD1. In nucleotides, the CDR3 is TGTGCCAGCAGTTCACCACCGGGACAGAGATACGAGCAGTACTTC. Protein product: CASSSPPGQRYEQYF.